The 21 T cell receptor beta chains in this list originate from one sample, sequenced in a study of T cells in localized non-small cell lung cancer. Assay: immunoSEQ multiplex PCR; the TCRdb copy retains only in-frame clones and omits some. The sample holds roughly 48,000 clones, 60% to 80% seen once. Material: peripheral blood, obtained before any cancer treatment. Receptor source: a man between 40 and 70 years old with stage I squamous cell lung carcinoma.

V and J are TRBV6-5 and TRBJ2-7; 7 bases align to TRBD1. Germline V gene sequence: CDR1 MNHEY, CDR2 SVGAGI. Trimming took 6 bases from V and 3 from J; bases not matched to a gene: 8. This CDR3 spans 14 amino acids. This chain's CDR3 is CASRLRGQFYEQYF. The CDR3 nucleotides are TGTGCCAGCAGGCTCAGGGGACAGTTCTACGAGCAGTACTTC.

The V and J genes are TRBV27 and TRBJ2-1; a possible D gene is TRBD2 (6 bases). Between the trimmed V and J ends, which lost 7 bases and 5 bases, there was a span of 18 bases. The CDR3 extends over 15 amino acids. CDR1 MNHEY and CDR2 SMNVEV come from the germline V gene (reference sequence). The CDR3 DNA reads as TGTGCCAGCAATCCAACAGTGGGGGGTAACAATGAGCAGTTCTTC. Its protein is CASNPTVGGNNEQFF.

V is TRBV19 and J is TRBJ1-5, with a possible D match to TRBD1 (5 bases). The CDR3 consists of 17 residues. The V gene lost 7 bases and the J gene lost 0 bases, with 19 bases spanning the gap. The germline gives CDR1 LNHDA, CDR2 SQIVND (reference sequence). The CDR3 spells CASNLPSGSNSNQPQHF. The CDR3 DNA sequence: TGTGCCAGTAACCTCCCTTCAGGGTCGAATAGCAATCAGCCCCAGCATTTT.

This sequence joins TRBV4-1 and TRBJ2-7; 9 bases are a match to TRBD1. The V segment lost 1 base and the J segment 1 base; nucleotides outside the gene matches: 11. Germline V lookup: CDR1 MGHRA, CDR2 YSYEKL. This CDR3 comprises 18 residues. CDR3 bases: TGCGCCAGCAGCCAAGTCACCACTACAGGGGGCTCTTCCTACGAGCAGTACTTC. This translates into CASSQVTTTGGSSYEQYF.

The chain combines TRBV5-1 with TRBJ2-3, with 8 bases fitting TRBD1. The CDR3 is 15 residues long. After removal of 3 bases from V and 2 bases from J, the junction contained 5 bases not matched to a gene. Germline V gives CDR1 SGHRS, CDR2 YFSETQ. The CDR3 DNA sequence: TGCGCCAGCAGCTCCTTGGGACAGGTCACAGATACGCAGTATTTT. As protein: CASSSLGQVTDTQYF.

J is TRBJ2-7 and V is TRBV21-1; the DNA was not compared with TRBD2, the D call given in the table. TRBV21-1 counts as a pseudogene. The CDR3 has 15 residues. This CDR3 is CASSKYGGLGYEQYF. The CDR3, as DNA: TGTGCCAGCAGCAAATACGGGGGGTTGGGCTACGAGCAGTACTTC.

The V gene is TRBV28, the J gene TRBJ1-6; unclear D gene. Per the germline V gene, CDR1 is MDHEN and CDR2 is SYDVKM. Trimming took 6 bases from V and 8 from J, leaving 11 bases between them. This CDR3 is built from 13 residues. This chain's CDR3 is CASSSPEDSPLHF. The CDR3 DNA reads as TGTGCCAGCAGCTCCCCCGAAGATTCACCCCTCCACTTT.

This chain connects TRBV5-1 to TRBJ2-7; D may be TRBD1 (6 bases). CDR3 length equals 14 residues. With 4 bases removed from V and 2 bases from J, the gap between germline ends came to 13 bases. Per germline, CDR1 SGHRS and CDR2 YFSETQ. CDR3 bases: TGCGCCAGCAGCCGCACCGACAGGACCTACGAGCAGTACTTC. As protein: CASSRTDRTYEQYF.

This clone was counted a single time. The CDR3 here is CASSYNRVSNEQFF. As DNA, the CDR3 is TGTGCCAGCAGTTATAACCGGGTGAGCAATGAGCAGTTCTTC. V usage is TRBV6-5 and J usage is TRBJ2-1; D unclear. With 3 bases removed from V and 6 bases from J, the gap between germline ends came to 12 bases. The V gene's germline CDR1 is MNHEY and CDR2 SVGAGI. The CDR3 has 14 amino acids.

The J gene is TRBJ1-1, the V gene TRBV5-6; 7 bases are shared with TRBD1. The germline V gene encodes CDR1 SGHDT and CDR2 YYEEEE. Trimming removed 6 bases from V and 1 base from J; junction bases left unmatched: 6. There are 14 residues in the CDR3. The CDR3 DNA is TGTGCCAGCATCTTTGGGACAGAGAACACTGAAGCTTTCTTT. Amino acids: CASIFGTENTEAFF.

This sequence joins TRBV7-3 and TRBJ2-5, with a possible D match to TRBD2 (6 bases). The CDR3 consists of 15 residues. The germline CDR1 and CDR2 sequences are SGHTA and FQGTGA. V lost 5 bases to trimming and J lost 4 bases, with 17 bases between them. The CDR3, as DNA: TGTGCCAGCAGCCACTCGGGGTTGGAGGGAGAGACCCAGTACTTC. Protein: CASSHSGLEGETQYF.

There are a few counts of this clone. This chain links TRBV7-2 with TRBJ1-1; D is unclear. CDR3 size: 15 residues. Trimming took 5 bases from V and 6 from J, leaving 19 bases between them. Germline CDR1 is SGHTA and CDR2 is FQGNSA. CDR3 DNA: TGTGCCAGCAGCCAGAGACTGGTCCCTTCCGCTGAAGCTTTCTTT. Amino acid sequence: CASSQRLVPSAEAFF.

Written as DNA, the CDR3 is TGTGCCAGCAGCTATTACCGGACTGACTATGGCTACACCTTC. Protein product: CASSYYRTDYGYTF. The chain has TRBV4-2 and TRBJ1-2; D not certain. The CDR3 totals 14 residues. The V gene lost 5 bases and the J gene lost 3 bases, with 13 bases spanning the gap. Germline loops: CDR1 LGHNA, CDR2 YNFKEQ.

This clone is deemed medium-sized. The chain links TRBV29-1 to TRBJ2-7; D is undetermined. Germline CDR1 is SQVTM and CDR2 is ANQGSEA. This CDR3 has 11 amino acids. V was trimmed by 4 bases and J by 6 bases, leaving 10 bases between them. CDR3 sequence: CSVVKGGEQYF. The DNA for the CDR3 is TGCAGCGTTGTGAAAGGTGGCGAGCAGTACTTC.

This chain uses TRBV2 with TRBJ2-5; D perhaps matches TRBD2 (6 bases). The CDR3 contains 13 residues. Trimming removed 6 bases from V and 5 bases from J, with 13 bases in between. Germline V CDR1 and CDR2: SNHLY, FYNNEI. The CDR3 DNA is TGTGCCAGCAGACCGGGGGTAGAGGAGACCCAGTACTTC. Protein: CASRPGVEETQYF. The full variable domain, in which reference TRBV2 and TRBJ2-5 provide the parts outside the CDR3, is EPEVTQTPSHQVTQMGQEVILRCVPISNHLYFYWYRQILGQKVEFLVSFYNNEISEKSEIFDDQFSVERPDGSNFTLKIRSTKLEDSAMYFCASRPGVEETQYFGPGTRLLVL.

The chain has TRBV6-1 and TRBJ2-4; D ambiguous. Germline CDR1 and CDR2: MNHNS and SASEGT. This CDR3 comprises 15 residues. V was pared by 5 bases and J by 1 base, with 12 bases between. The CDR3 DNA reads TGTGCCAGCAGTTGGACCCTGGAGGCCAAAAACATTCAGTACTTC. Residues: CASSWTLEAKNIQYF.

The chain is built from TRBV5-8 and TRBJ2-4; D ambiguous. The CDR3 spans 17 residues. V lost 1 base to trimming and J lost 0 bases, with 14 bases between them. The germline gives CDR1 SGHTS, CDR2 YDEGEE. CDR3 loop: CASSLLRQSLAKNIQYF. Here the CDR3 DNA reads TGTGCCAGCAGCTTGCTCCGGCAGTCCCTAGCCAAAAACATTCAGTACTTC.

The table lists this clone with a few counts. This chain uses TRBV2 with TRBJ1-2; maybe TRBD1 (5 bases). The CDR3 contains 14 residues. V was trimmed by 4 bases and J by 6 bases, leaving 15 bases between them. Germline CDR1 SNHLY, CDR2 FYNNEI. The chain's CDR3 is CASSGRGFGDGYTF. CDR3 DNA sequence: TGTGCCAGCAGTGGGAGGGGCTTTGGGGATGGCTACACCTTC. Together with reference TRBV2 and TRBJ1-2, the CDR3 gives the full variable domain: EPEVTQTPSHQVTQMGQEVILRCVPISNHLYFYWYRQILGQKVEFLVSFYNNEISEKSEIFDDQFSVERPDGSNFTLKIRSTKLEDSAMYFCASSGRGFGDGYTFGSGTRLTVV.

This clone came up a few times. The rearrangement joins TRBV6-1 to TRBJ2-3; no definite D call. The CDR3 runs 15 residues. CDR1 and CDR2 (germline): MNHNS, SASEGT. Trimming left V 8 bases short and J 0 bases short, with 15 bases between. The CDR3 loop is CASHLRNPSTDTQYF. The CDR3 DNA reads as TGTGCCAGCCACCTCCGAAACCCTAGCACAGATACGCAGTATTTT.

The chain joins TRBV7-9 to TRBJ2-1; the match to TRBD2 covers 12 bases. This CDR3 contains 13 residues. From germline, CDR1 is SEHNR and CDR2 FQNEAQ (reference sequence). Trimming took 10 bases from V and 7 from J; bases not matched to a gene: 5. The chain's CDR3 is CATPGLAGNEQFF. CDR3 bases: TGTGCCACGCCTGGACTAGCGGGAAATGAGCAGTTCTTC.

The chain couples TRBV6-5 to TRBJ1-2, with TRBD1 matching 8 bases. Trimming cost V 2 bases and J 4 bases; bases outside gene matches: 6. This CDR3 has 15 amino acids. Germline assignment: CDR1 MNHEY and CDR2 SVGAGI. For the CDR3, the DNA is TGTGCCAGCAGTTACAGGACAGGGTCGAGCTATGGCTACACCTTC. Protein: CASSYRTGSSYGYTF.